This paragraph covers one TCR beta chain sequence. Its target is not known. The data were taken from a study of tumor-infiltrating lymphocytes in localized non-small cell lung cancer. On the study more broadly: Resected tumor was paired with non-adjacent uninvolved lung from the same patient. Study-wide results and caveats: Different pieces of the same tissue were used for each assay.

Germline CDR1 and CDR2: SGHVS and FNYEAQ. The CDR3 sequence is 15 residues long. Trimming took off 2 bases at V and 0 bases at J, with 10 bases between the two ends. Produced via immunoSEQ multiplex PCR; TCRdb's table is partial and in-frame only. The data show 3,500 to 4,000 clones, about four fifths seen once. The rearrangement links TRBV7-6 to TRBJ1-2; maybe TRBD1 (5 bases). Input material: uninvolved lung tissue not adjacent to the tumor. The TCR was taken from a human donor with non-small cell lung cancer. In DNA form, the CDR3 reads TGTGCCAGCAGCTTAACGGCAGGGACTAACTATGGCTACACCTTC. This codes for CASSLTAGTNYGYTF. Based on the CDR3 plus reference TRBV7-6 and TRBJ1-2, the full variable domain is GAGVSQSPRYKVTKRGQDVALRCDPISGHVSLYWYRQALGQGPEFLTYFNYEAQQDKSGLPNDRFSAERPEGSISTLTIQRTEQRDSAMYRCASSLTAGTNYGYTFGSGTRLTVV.